These 17 T cell receptor beta chains share one sample of origin, sequenced in a study of blood T cell repertoires in COVID-19. Data came from immunoSEQ multiplex PCR; TCRdb stores just in-frame clones and leaves some out. The table lists about 160,000 clones, roughly 85% of them singletons. Specimen: peripheral blood. All receptors derive from a human donor with acute or convalescent COVID-19. The donor label of this sample is uncertain.

This rearrangement joins TRBV18 to TRBJ2-3, with 12 bases identical to TRBD2. Unmatched junction bases numbered 8, after V lost 4 bases and J lost 6 bases. The CDR3 contains 16 residues. Per the germline V gene, CDR1 is KGHSH and CDR2 is LQKENI. The CDR3 nucleotides read TGTGCCAGCTCACAAATCCCTAGCGGGGGGGCCGATACGCAGTATTTT. This encodes CASSQIPSGGADTQYF. Drawing the rest from reference TRBV18 and TRBJ2-3, the complete variable domain is NAGVMQNPRHLVRRRGQEARLRCSPMKGHSHVYWYRQLPEEGLKFMVYLQKENIIDESGMPKERFSAEFPKEGPSILRIQQVVRGDSAAYFCASSQIPSGGADTQYFGPGTRLTVL.

The V gene is TRBV28, the J gene TRBJ1-3; TRBD1 matches 8 bases. J was trimmed by 6 bases and V by 7 bases; bases with no gene match: 11. CDR1 MDHEN and CDR2 SYDVKM come from the germline V gene. This CDR3 is 15 amino acids long. The chain's CDR3 is CASKTRTGLANTIYF. The CDR3 nucleotides are TGTGCCAGCAAGACACGGACAGGGTTGGCAAACACCATATATTTT.

V gene TRBV14 combines with J gene TRBJ1-1; D is undetermined. This CDR3 comprises 12 residues. V dropped 1 base and J dropped 7 bases, with 7 bases sitting between them. Germline CDR1 reads SGHDN; CDR2 reads FVKESK. In nucleotides, the CDR3 is TGTGCCAGCAGCCAAGGCAGGTTTGAAGCTTTCTTT. It codes for CASSQGRFEAFF.

The gene calls are TRBV6-4 and TRBJ2-2, with 12 nucleotides matching TRBD2. This CDR3 is built from 15 residues. J gave up 4 bases and V 4 bases, and 1 base lay outside the gene matches. Germline CDR1 is MRHNA and CDR2 is SNTAGT. The CDR3 reads CASSASGGATGELFF. The CDR3 DNA reads as TGTGCCAGCAGTGCTAGCGGGGGGGCCACCGGGGAGCTGTTTTTT.

The chain is built from TRBV5-6 and TRBJ1-2, with 10 bases matching TRBD1. This CDR3 spans 16 amino acids. V shed 1 base and J 3 bases; nucleotides not matched to a gene: 6. From germline, CDR1 is SGHDT and CDR2 YYEEEE. CDR3 loop: CASSLRTTGGDYGYTF. The CDR3 DNA reads TGTGCCAGCAGCTTGAGGACGACAGGGGGCGACTATGGCTACACCTTC. Variable domain in full (rest from reference TRBV5-6 and TRBJ1-2): DAGVTQSPTHLIKTRGQQVTLRCSPKSGHDTVSWYQQALGQGPQFIFQYYEEEERQRGNFPDRFSGHQFPNYSSELNVNALLLGDSALYLCASSLRTTGGDYGYTFGSGTRLTVV.

The V gene is TRBV19, the J gene TRBJ1-5; a weak D match, TRBD1 (5 bases). The V gene lost 1 base and the J gene lost 5 bases, with 6 bases spanning the gap. The CDR3 extends over 13 amino acids. Germline V gene lookup returns CDR1 LNHDA and CDR2 SQIVND (reference sequence). The CDR3 DNA is TGTGCCAGTAGTATAGGGGGGGATCAGCCCCAGCATTTT. Protein: CASSIGGDQPQHF.

The V and J genes are TRBV5-6 and TRBJ1-5, with 8 bases matching TRBD1. The CDR3 covers 15 residues. The ends lost 0 bases at V and 7 bases at J; junction bases unmatched: 6. CDR1 and CDR2 from the germline V gene are SGHDT and YYEEEE. The CDR3 DNA is TGTGCCAGCAGCTTGGCGGGCAGGGGGCCCCAGCCCCAGCATTTT. Its protein product is CASSLAGRGPQPQHF. Based on the CDR3 plus reference TRBV5-6 and TRBJ1-5, the full variable domain is DAGVTQSPTHLIKTRGQQVTLRCSPKSGHDTVSWYQQALGQGPQFIFQYYEEEERQRGNFPDRFSGHQFPNYSSELNVNALLLGDSALYLCASSLAGRGPQPQHFGDGTRLSIL.

The chain carries TRBV5-1 and TRBJ1-5; perhaps TRBD1 as D (6 bases). Trimming pared 4 bases from V and 2 bases from J, leaving 16 bases between. The CDR3 totals 16 residues. CDR1 is SGHRS and CDR2 is YFSETQ in the germline V gene. In DNA form, the CDR3 reads TGCGCCAGCAGCCCTGGGGACAATGGAGGCAATCAGCCCCAGCATTTT. This sequence encodes CASSPGDNGGNQPQHF. Variable domain in full (rest from reference TRBV5-1 and TRBJ1-5): KAGVTQTPRYLIKTRGQQVTLSCSPISGHRSVSWYQQTPGQGLQFLFEYFSETQRNKGNFPGRFSGRQFSNSRSEMNVSTLELGDSALYLCASSPGDNGGNQPQHFGDGTRLSIL.

The rearrangement links TRBV10-3 to TRBJ1-5, with D hard to call. V lost 11 bases and J lost 7, with 18 bases in between. Looked up from germline, CDR1 is ENHRY and CDR2 is SYGVKD. This CDR3 is 13 amino acids long. CDR3 sequence reads: CAVRTDLKQPQHF. As DNA, the CDR3 is TGTGCCGTCCGGACGGACTTAAAGCAGCCCCAGCATTTT.

V is TRBV6-5 and J is TRBJ1-6; no definite D call. The CDR3 has 13 amino acids. Germline CDR1 and CDR2: MNHEY and SVGAGI. V lost 6 bases and J 9 bases, leaving 12 bases between the germline ends. The CDR3 protein is CASSLSPISPLHF. The CDR3 DNA reads as TGTGCCAGCAGCCTGAGCCCCATTTCACCCCTCCACTTT.

V and J are TRBV5-4 and TRBJ2-5; D not certain. Trimming shortened V by 4 bases and J by 5 bases, and 12 bases separated the two germline ends. From germline, CDR1 is SGHNT and CDR2 YYREEE (reference sequence). The length of the CDR3 is 13 residues. In nucleotides, the CDR3 is TGTGCCAGCAGCCCTTCCCCCGAGGAGACCCAGTACTTC. This sequence encodes CASSPSPEETQYF. The variable domain in full, completed from reference TRBV5-4 and TRBJ2-5, reads ETGVTQSPTHLIKTRGQQVTLRCSSQSGHNTVSWYQQALGQGPQFIFQYYREEENGRGNFPPRFSGLQFPNYSSELNVNALELDDSALYLCASSPSPEETQYFGPGTRLLVL.

The V gene is TRBV11-2, the J gene TRBJ2-1, with TRBD2 matching 9 bases. The V gene's germline CDR1 is SGHAT and CDR2 FQNNGV. CDR3 length: 16 amino acids. Trimming removed 4 bases from V and 4 bases from J; junction bases left unmatched: 8. CDR3 loop: CASSSLWLAGYNEQFF. The DNA of the CDR3 is TGTGCCAGCAGCTCTCTCTGGCTAGCGGGGTACAATGAGCAGTTCTTC.

V gene TRBV7-3 combines with J gene TRBJ1-1; TRBD1 aligns across 11 bases. The CDR3 runs to 12 residues. V dropped 3 bases and J dropped 11; count of bases not matched to a gene: 2. Germline V lookup: CDR1 SGHTA, CDR2 FQGTGA. CDR3: CASSFGQGAAFF. As DNA, the CDR3 is TGTGCCAGCAGCTTTGGACAGGGGGCGGCTTTCTTT.

The CDR3 reads CASSHSILSAGQPQHF. Here the CDR3 DNA reads TGCGCCAGCAGCCATAGCATTTTAAGCGCGGGACAGCCCCAGCATTTT. This chain connects TRBV4-1 to TRBJ1-5, with unresolved D. The germline V and J ends were trimmed by 3 bases and 7 bases, with 19 bases remaining between them. This CDR3 contains 16 residues. Germline loops: CDR1 MGHRA, CDR2 YSYEKL.

The chain uses TRBV18 and TRBJ1-1; D is possibly TRBD1 (5 bases). Trimming removed 4 bases at V and 4 bases at J, with 13 bases between. The germline gives CDR1 KGHSH, CDR2 LQKENI. The CDR3 totals 14 residues. The CDR3 DNA follows: TGTGCCAGCTCACAAACGGGAGGGGCCACTGAAGCTTTCTTT. Translating it yields CASSQTGGATEAFF.

The chain employs TRBV27 and TRBJ2-1, with a possible D match to TRBD2 (5 bases). Trimming stripped 2 bases from V and 0 bases from J, with 14 bases between. The CDR3 is 17 residues long. Germline values: CDR1 MNHEY, CDR2 SMNVEV (reference sequence). CDR3 nucleotides: TGTGCCAGCAGTTTACTGATACCGGGGAGCTCCTACAATGAGCAGTTCTTC. This codes for CASSLLIPGSSYNEQFF.

The chain is built from TRBV6-5 and TRBJ2-3, with 8 bases identical to TRBD1. In germline, CDR1 is MNHEY, CDR2 SVGAGI. J gave up 3 bases and V 2 bases, and 1 base lay outside the gene matches. There are 14 residues in the CDR3. For the CDR3, the DNA is TGTGCCAGCAGTTACCAGGGGGCAACAGATACGCAGTATTTT. It encodes CASSYQGATDTQYF.